Below, 5 T cell receptor beta chains from the same sample are listed, as sequenced in a study of blood T cell repertoires in COVID-19. The table came from immunoSEQ multiplex PCR; TCRdb's copy has only in-frame clones and leaves some out. The sample has roughly 200,000 clones, around nine tenths seen once. Sequencing was carried out using peripheral blood. The receptors were gathered from a man in his late teens or twenties with active or convalescent COVID-19.

The chain couples TRBV27 to TRBJ1-4; TRBD1 is a possible D gene (5 bases). With 6 bases removed from V and 6 bases from J, the gap between germline ends came to 14 bases. Germline CDR1 reads MNHEY; CDR2 reads SMNVEV (reference sequence). This CDR3 spans 14 amino acids. This CDR3 is CASSLTGDHEKLFF. CDR3 sequence (DNA): TGTGCCAGCAGCCTCACGGGGGACCATGAAAAACTGTTTTTT.

This clone was detected once. V and J are TRBV19 and TRBJ1-5; TRBD1 is a possible D gene (5 bases). The CDR3 totals 14 residues. CDR1 is LNHDA, CDR2 SQIVND, per germline (reference sequence). The ends were cut back, 3 bases at V and 5 bases at J, with 11 bases in the middle. CDR3 sequence: CASSMSRGYQPQHF. In DNA form, the CDR3 reads TGTGCCAGTAGTATGTCAAGGGGCTATCAGCCCCAGCATTTT.

This clone was recorded a few times. The chain is built from TRBV2 and TRBJ2-2; the match to TRBD1 covers 11 bases. CDR3 length: 15 amino acids. Germline CDR1 is SNHLY and CDR2 is FYNNEI. Germline trimming cut 5 bases from V and 8 bases from J; bases unmatched to any gene: 7. CDR3 residues: CASSYYGQGAGELFF. The CDR3 DNA reads TGTGCCAGCAGTTACTACGGACAGGGGGCAGGGGAGCTGTTTTTT. The full variable domain, rest sourced from reference TRBV2 and TRBJ2-2, is EPEVTQTPSHQVTQMGQEVILRCVPISNHLYFYWYRQILGQKVEFLVSFYNNEISEKSEIFDDQFSVERPDGSNFTLKIRSTKLEDSAMYFCASSYYGQGAGELFFGEGSRLTVL.

The gene calls are TRBV5-4 and TRBJ2-1; 10 nucleotides match TRBD2. V shed 4 bases and J 2 bases; nucleotides not matched to a gene: 3. CDR1 and CDR2 (germline): SGHNT, YYREEE (reference sequence). The CDR3 consists of 15 residues. The chain's CDR3 is CASSRAGGTYNEQFF. The CDR3 region has the DNA TGTGCCAGCAGCCGAGCGGGAGGGACCTACAATGAGCAGTTCTTC.

The chain recombines TRBV2 with TRBJ2-1; D unresolved. From germline, CDR1 is SNHLY and CDR2 FYNNEI. This CDR3 region has 11 residues. Trimming shortened V by 6 bases and J by 4 bases, and 4 bases separated the two germline ends. The DNA for the CDR3 is TGTGCCAGCAGCCAATACAATGAGCAGTTCTTC. Translation gives CASSQYNEQFF.